This record concerns one T cell receptor (beta chain) sequence. The antigen is not known. The sample belongs to a study of OX40 agonist ivuxolimab in advanced cancers. Study-level findings and limits: Relative to CD4+ cells, CD8+ T cells on average had more expanded clones.

Generated by immunoSEQ multiplex PCR, the TCRdb table keeps only in-frame clones and is missing some. The sample contains under 50,000 clones, about 75% of which appear only once. Patients with autoimmune history or systemic immunosuppression were excluded. Sequenced here: CD4+ or CD8+ T cells sorted from blood, sampled in a trial of the OX40 agonist ivuxolimab. This TCR was sampled from an adult with an advanced solid tumor such as melanoma, head and neck, liver or kidney cancer.

The CDR3: CAWSVLPPYEQYF. CDR3 sequence (DNA): TGTGCCTGGAGTGTACTACCCCCCTACGAGCAGTACTTC. The chain combines TRBV30 with TRBJ2-7, with D hard to call. The CDR3 is made up of 13 amino acids. V was shortened by 0 bases and J by 2 bases, with 8 bases between the two germline ends. Per germline, CDR1 GTSNPN and CDR2 SVGIG (reference sequence).